These T cell receptor beta chains were read from a single sample in a study of shared T cell receptors in the human thymus. Sequencing was performed with immunoSEQ multiplex PCR; in TCRdb, only in-frame clones are kept and a portion is missing. The table lists some 640,000 clones, about 90% of them singletons. The same data also contributed to another study, on human thymus T cells.

Sequencing used thymocytes. These receptors originate from a boy younger than two with a congenital heart defect. Both conserved end residues are part of each CDR3. A D gene is named only where the DNA matches it firmly. Only part of the rows carry a size: once, few, many, or a class if the clone is expanded.

d_gene	abundance	j_gene	v_gene	CDR3nt	CDR3aa
.	.	TRBJ1-1	TRBV4-3	TGCGCCAGCAGCCAAACCCGGGACACCCTGAACACTGAAGCTTTCTTT	CASSQTRDTLNTEAFF
TRBD2	.	TRBJ2-7	TRBV15	TGTGCCACCAGCGCCCCCGGAGGGACTAGCGGGAGTACCGACTACGAGCAGTACTTC	CATSAPGGTSGSTDYEQYF
TRBD2	.	TRBJ2-7	TRBV18	TGTGCCAGCTCATCGGGGGGGAGAGGGTCCGAGCAGTACTTC	CASSSGGRGSEQYF
TRBD1	.	TRBJ1-2	TRBV28	TGTGCCAGCAGAGGGACAGTCTTAGCCCTGAACTATGGCTACACCTTC	CASRGTVLALNYGYTF
TRBD2	.	TRBJ2-3	TRBV2	TGTGCCAGCAGTGAAGTTGGGACTAGCAGACAGTATTTT	CASSEVGTSRQYF
TRBD1	.	TRBJ2-7	TRBV14	TGTGCCAGCAGCCAAAAGACCAGCACCGGGACAGGGTCGTACGAGCAGTACTTC	CASSQKTSTGTGSYEQYF
.	.	TRBJ2-7	TRBV6-5	TGTGCCAGCAGCTACTCGACCGGGACACGAGCCTACGAGCAGTACTTC	CASSYSTGTRAYEQYF
.	.	TRBJ2-7	TRBV6-6	TGTGCCAGCAGTTACTCACCGACAGGAGCCGCGCAGTACTTC	CASSYSPTGAAQYF
.	.	TRBJ2-7	TRBV10-3	TGTGCCATCAGTGTATACAGGAACTACGAGCAGTACTTC	CAISVYRNYEQYF
.	.	TRBJ1-1	TRBV5-1	TGCGCCAGCAGAGGGTCCGGGGATGAAGCTTTCTTT	CASRGSGDEAFF
TRBD1	.	TRBJ2-1	TRBV9	TGTGCCAGCAGCCGACAGGGGGCTATGAATGAGCAGTTCTTC	CASSRQGAMNEQFF
TRBD1	.	TRBJ2-7	TRBV5-1	TGCGCCAGCGCCGGCCGACAGGGCTACGAGCAGTACTTC	CASAGRQGYEQYF
.	.	TRBJ1-5	TRBV7-9	TGTGCCAGCAGCTTAGAGGGGCGGTCCCAGCATTTT	CASSLEGRSQHF
TRBD2	once	TRBJ2-3	TRBV11-2	TGTGCCAGCAGCTTAGGGGTCAGCGGGAGTGGGGCAGATACGCAGTATTTT	CASSLGVSGSGADTQYF
TRBD1	.	TRBJ2-5	TRBV7-6	TGTGCCAGCAGACGGACAGGGGGCCAAGAGACCCAGTACTTC	CASRRTGGQETQYF
.	.	TRBJ2-3	TRBV5-4	TGTGCCACCTCATTCGGGACAGATACGCAGTATTTT	CATSFGTDTQYF
.	.	TRBJ1-2	TRBV28	TGTGCCAGCAGTCACCCAAGGAGGTACTATGGCTACACCTTC	CASSHPRRYYGYTF
TRBD1	.	TRBJ2-1	TRBV29-1	TGCAGCGTGGGACAGGGGGACTACAATGAGCAGTTCTTC	CSVGQGDYNEQFF
TRBD1	few	TRBJ1-6	TRBV7-9	TGTGCCAGCAGATATGGACAGGGGGCTTCACCCCTCCACTTT	CASRYGQGASPLHF
.	.	TRBJ2-7	TRBV28	TGTGCCAGCAGTTTAAGAGGTCGACAGGCCCATCCTCACTCCTACGAGCAGTACTTC	CASSLRGRQAHPHSYEQYF
TRBD1	.	TRBJ1-4	TRBV28	TGTGCCAGCGGGGATCCGGGCACAGGGGATGCTAATGAAAAACTGTTTTTT	CASGDPGTGDANEKLFF
TRBD2	.	TRBJ2-5	TRBV28	TGTGCCAGCAGTTCCGACCCTCTAGCGGGGGGCCCCCAAGAGACCCAGTACTTC	CASSSDPLAGGPQETQYF
.	.	TRBJ2-4	TRBV30	TGTGCCTGGAGGACCCACAGTCGGGGCGGGGACATTCAGTACTTC	CAWRTHSRGGDIQYF
.	once	TRBJ2-3	TRBV7-2	TGTGCCAGCAGCTTTTACAAAGGGGGTCCGACAGATACGCAGTATTTT	CASSFYKGGPTDTQYF
.	.	TRBJ1-1	TRBV25-1	TGTGCCAGCAGTGGAACTGCAAAAAGCACTATGAACACTGAAGCTTTCTTT	CASSGTAKSTMNTEAFF
TRBD2	few	TRBJ2-1	TRBV19	TGTGCCAGTGGGGACTACGGCGAGCAGTTCTTC	CASGDYGEQFF
TRBD2	once	TRBJ2-1	TRBV23-1	TGCGCCAGTGAAACCGGGCCTCGGGTGGTAGCGGGATACAATGAGCAGTTCTTC	CASETGPRVVAGYNEQFF
.	.	TRBJ1-2	TRBV10-3	TGTGCCATTAGGGGGGGGCCCGGAGGACGTTCTAACTATGGCTACACCTTC	CAIRGGPGGRSNYGYTF
TRBD1	.	TRBJ2-2	TRBV28	TGTGCCAGCAGTTTAATTGGACAGGGGGCAGTAAGGACCGGGGAGCTGTTTTTT	CASSLIGQGAVRTGELFF